Sequencing of this T cell receptor (beta chain) was carried out in a study of cytomegalovirus exposure and HLA in healthy donors. Findings of the study overall: The study flagged roughly 160 TCR beta chains as cytomegalovirus-associated.

Germline V lookup: CDR1 SEHNR, CDR2 FQNEAQ (reference sequence). The V end was cut by 5 bases, the J end by 3 bases, with 10 bases between. The CDR3 loop spans 14 amino acids. This clone was detected only a few times. Its antigen is undetermined. Researchers ran the PCR with 60 Vbeta and 13 Jbeta primers. Profiled with immunoSEQ multiplex PCR; TCRdb holds only in-frame clones, not every one. The sample includes roughly 140,000 clones, roughly 79% of them seen just once. Sequencing was done on a sample of PBMCs. The chain recombines TRBV7-9 with TRBJ1-4, with D perhaps TRBD1 (6 bases). The TCR originated in a male donor in good health and CMV-seronegative. The CDR3 here is CASSLGASNEKLFF. The DNA of the CDR3 is TGTGCCAGCAGCCTGGGGGCGTCTAATGAAAAACTGTTTTTT. Drawing the rest from reference TRBV7-9 and TRBJ1-4, the complete variable domain is DTGVSQNPRHKITKRGQNVTFRCDPISEHNRLYWYRQTLGQGPEFLTYFQNEAQLEKSRLLSDRFSAERPKGSFSTLEIQRTEQGDSAMYLCASSLGASNEKLFFGSGTQLSVL.